This T cell receptor (beta chain) was sequenced in a study of cytomegalovirus exposure and HLA in healthy donors. Study findings and constraints: One later analysis reportedly identified an Asian-associated ancestry cluster that showed fewer N-insertions than the roughly 720-donor mean. In an earlier analysis, about 87% or about 30%: the productive usage of most TCR beta V segments.

CDR1 and CDR2 (germline): MNHEY, SVGAGI. Trimming cost V 3 bases and J 2 bases; bases outside gene matches: 4. The CDR3 is 16 residues long. Vbeta (60) and Jbeta (13) primers were used in the PCR. Repertoires were generated with immunoSEQ multiplex PCR, while TCRdb's copy carries only in-frame clones and drops some. The table includes 150,000 to 200,000 clones, around 72% detected once. Remarks on this clone: The target antigen is unknown.

The chain employs TRBV6-5 and TRBJ2-2, with TRBD1 matching 9 bases. This sequence was found in a man in his forties or fifties in good health and CMV-seronegative. The sequencing input was PBMCs. CDR3 sequence reads: CASSYRTGVNTGELFF. The CDR3 DNA is TGTGCCAGCAGTTATAGGACAGGGGTAAACACCGGGGAGCTGTTTTTT.